This is a list of T cell receptor beta chains from one sample in a study of blood T cells in healthy people across ages. MiXCR, run by TCRdb on the 5' RACE reads, gives a single entry per CDR3 protein. The repertoire holds approximately 1,700,000 distinct CDR3 sequences, with about two fifths as singletons. Sequencing was performed on blood. Receptors were obtained from a human donor in good health. CDR3s include the opening cysteine and the closing phenylalanine or tryptophan. D genes are given only for firm matches. Expanded clones get a size class; other rows say once, few or many, or leave the size out.

V: TRBV7-9; size: .; D: .; J: TRBJ1-5; CDR3: CASSLGDLINQPQHF; DNA: TGTGCCAGCAGCTTAGGGGATCTAATCAATCAGCCCCAGCATTTT
V: TRBV7-9; size: .; D: .; J: TRBJ1-2; CDR3: CASSPHGEGYTF; DNA: TGTGCCAGCAGCCCCCACGGGGAAGGCTACACCTTC
V: TRBV12-3/TRBV12-4; size: few; D: TRBD2; J: TRBJ2-1; CDR3: CASSFAGGPGEFF; DNA: TGTGCCAGCAGTTTTGCGGGGGGGCCGGGTGAGTTCTTC
V: TRBV4-1; size: few; D: .; J: TRBJ1-2; CDR3: CASSQSWRGARYGYTF; DNA: TGCGCCAGCAGCCAGTCGTGGAGGGGCGCTCGGTATGGCTACACCTTC
V: TRBV6-6; size: few; D: TRBD2; J: TRBJ2-1; CDR3: CASRSRGAPKGEQFF; DNA: TGTGCCAGCAGGTCGCGGGGGGCCCCGAAAGGGGAGCAGTTCTTC
V: TRBV7-2; size: .; D: .; J: TRBJ2-3; CDR3: CASSLTVSTDTQYF; DNA: TGTGCCAGCAGCTTGACAGTTAGCACAGATACGCAGTATTTT
V: TRBV20-1; size: .; D: TRBD2; J: TRBJ2-2; CDR3: CSASSLLAGDKNTGELFF; DNA: TGCAGTGCTAGTTCCCTACTAGCGGGGGACAAGAACACCGGGGAGCTGTTTTTT
V: TRBV29-1; size: few; D: TRBD1; J: TRBJ2-1; CDR3: CSALGQGGNDNEQFF; DNA: TGCAGCGCCCTAGGACAGGGGGGAAATGACAATGAGCAGTTCTTC
V: TRBV19; size: .; D: .; J: TRBJ1-2; CDR3: CASSISPQYFNYGYTF; DNA: TGTGCCAGTAGTATCTCCCCACAGTATTTTAACTATGGCTACACCTTC
V: TRBV6-5; size: many; D: TRBD2; J: TRBJ2-5; CDR3: CASSGGETQYF; DNA: TGTGCCAGCAGCGGGGGGGAGACCCAGTACTTC
V: TRBV29-1; size: .; D: .; J: TRBJ1-1; CDR3: CSVWNRERATEAFF; DNA: TGCAGCGTATGGAATAGGGAGAGGGCCACTGAAGCTTTCTTT
V: TRBV12-3/TRBV12-4; size: .; D: .; J: TRBJ2-4; CDR3: CASSHSRPTLGPKNIQYF; DNA: TGTGCCAGCAGCCACTCCCGTCCGACTTTAGGTCCAAAAAACATTCAGTACTTC
V: TRBV24-1; size: once; D: .; J: TRBJ1-2; CDR3: CATSGLGGYGYTF; DNA: TGTGCCACCAGTGGCTTGGGAGGTTATGGCTACACCTTC
V: TRBV29-1; size: .; D: .; J: TRBJ1-1; CDR3: CSVEIGLNTEAFF; DNA: TGCAGCGTTGAAATAGGACTGAACACTGAAGCTTTCTTT
V: TRBV28; size: few; D: .; J: TRBJ2-7; CDR3: CASTTSTSEQYF; DNA: TGTGCCAGCACTACAAGTACATCCGAGCAGTACTTC
V: TRBV29-1; size: many; D: TRBD2; J: TRBJ2-1; CDR3: CSVDAPGTSGIHNEQFF; DNA: TGCAGCGTTGATGCGCCCGGGACTAGCGGGATCCACAATGAGCAGTTCTTC
V: TRBV5-1; size: .; D: TRBD1; J: TRBJ1-4; CDR3: CASSLDYRGEKLFF; DNA: TGCGCCAGCAGCTTGGACTACAGGGGGGAAAAACTGTTTTTT
V: TRBV10-3; size: .; D: .; J: TRBJ2-5; CDR3: CAISESIEYETQYF; DNA: TGTGCCATCAGTGAGTCTATAGAGTATGAGACCCAGTACTTC
V: TRBV20-1; size: .; D: .; J: TRBJ2-7; CDR3: CSATDKSYEQYF; DNA: TGCAGTGCTACGGATAAGAGCTACGAGCAGTACTTC
V: TRBV19; size: .; D: TRBD1; J: TRBJ2-2; CDR3: CASSTGQPLRELFF; DNA: TGTGCCAGTAGTACGGGACAGCCTCTCCGGGAGCTGTTTTTT
V: TRBV24-1; size: .; D: TRBD1; J: TRBJ1-2; CDR3: CATSVSGGDYGYTF; DNA: TGTGCCACCAGTGTTTCAGGGGGAGATTATGGCTACACCTTC
V: TRBV5-1; size: few; D: .; J: TRBJ2-7; CDR3: CASSPPDSPFREQYF; DNA: TGCGCCAGCAGCCCACCGGACAGCCCTTTTCGCGAGCAGTACTTC